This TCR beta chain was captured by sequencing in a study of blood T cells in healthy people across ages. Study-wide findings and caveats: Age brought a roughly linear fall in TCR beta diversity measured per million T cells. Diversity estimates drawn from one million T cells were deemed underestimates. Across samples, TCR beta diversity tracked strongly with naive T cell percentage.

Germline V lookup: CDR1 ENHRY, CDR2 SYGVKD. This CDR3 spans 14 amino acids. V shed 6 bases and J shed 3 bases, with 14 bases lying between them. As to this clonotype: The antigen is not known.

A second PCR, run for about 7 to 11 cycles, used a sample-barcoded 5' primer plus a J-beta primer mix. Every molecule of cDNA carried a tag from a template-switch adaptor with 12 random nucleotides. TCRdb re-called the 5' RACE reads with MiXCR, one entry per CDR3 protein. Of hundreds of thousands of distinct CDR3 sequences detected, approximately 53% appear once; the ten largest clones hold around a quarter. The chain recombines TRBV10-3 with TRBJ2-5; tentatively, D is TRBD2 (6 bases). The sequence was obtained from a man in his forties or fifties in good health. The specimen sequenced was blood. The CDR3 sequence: CAISRGTEKETQYF. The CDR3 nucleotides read TGTGCCATCAGCCGCGGGACGGAAAAAGAGACCCAGTACTTC.